One sample yielded the 6 T cell receptor beta chains listed below, sequenced in a study of T cell repertoires in cytomegalovirus infection. These TCRs are of unknown antigen specificity. A single record per CDR3 protein comes from TCRdb applying MiXCR to the reads. Of some 500,000 distinct CDR3 sequences detected, 33% appear once; the ten largest clones hold roughly 15%. The sequencing used cultured PBMCs, collected from culture after CMV antigen stimulation. The receptors come from a human donor in good health (CMV status not recorded). Some clones in this sample may be carry-over from other donors' samples.

The sample holds a few counts of this clonotype. In nucleotides, the CDR3 is TGTGCCAGCTCTACTACAGTATGGGAGCAGTACTTC. This encodes CASSTTVWEQYF. The rearrangement joins TRBV28 to TRBJ2-7; D remains ambiguous. V shed 8 bases and J shed 7 bases, with 15 bases lying between them. This CDR3 has 12 amino acids. Germline V gene lookup returns CDR1 MDHEN and CDR2 SYDVKM.

The chain couples TRBV6-2 or TRBV6-3 to TRBJ2-3; D gene unclear. The V end was cut by 6 bases, the J end by 1 base, with 17 bases between. CDR1 and CDR2 (germline): MNHEY, SVGEGT. CDR3 length: 16 residues. The DNA of the CDR3 is TGTGCCAGCAGCCGCCGAAGCGTAAGGGGCACAGATACGCAGTATTTT. It encodes CASSRRSVRGTDTQYF.

Only one count was recorded for this clonotype. This sequence joins TRBV6-8 and TRBJ2-1, with D unresolved. From germline, CDR1 is MNHGY and CDR2 SAAAGT. Trimming stripped 5 bases from V and 8 bases from J, with 13 bases between. The length of the CDR3 is 13 residues. The CDR3 spells CASSLAAYHEQFF. CDR3 in DNA: TGTGCCAGCAGTCTTGCGGCATACCATGAGCAGTTCTTC.

The gene calls are TRBV7-2 and TRBJ1-2; TRBD1 might be the D (6 bases). V dropped 2 bases and J dropped 1 base, with 11 bases sitting between them. This CDR3 has 15 amino acids. Germline V gene data show CDR1 as SGHTA and CDR2 as FQGNSA. In nucleotides, the CDR3 is TGTGCCAGCAGCTTACAATGGGGACATAACTATGGCTACACCTTC. Its translation: CASSLQWGHNYGYTF.

This clonotype came up a few times. This chain links TRBV24-1 with TRBJ2-1; tentative D call: TRBD2 (5 bases). The germline CDR1 and CDR2 sequences are KGHDR and SFDVKD. The V end was cut by 5 bases, the J end by 4 bases, with 8 bases between. This CDR3 is built from 13 residues. The DNA for the CDR3 is TGTGCCACCAGTGTTGGGAGTTACAATGAGCAGTTCTTC. Encoded protein: CATSVGSYNEQFF.

This clonotype has a handful of counts. The rearrangement links TRBV6-2 or TRBV6-3 to TRBJ2-2, with 7 bases aligning to TRBD1. The CDR3 contains 18 residues. In germline, CDR1 is MNHEY, CDR2 SVGEGT. The V segment lost 10 bases and the J segment 1 base; nucleotides outside the gene matches: 18. CDR3 in DNA: TGTGCCATCTCACCGGGACAGACTTCCATTCAGAACACCGGGGAGCTGTTTTTT. Encoded protein: CAISPGQTSIQNTGELFF.